This T cell receptor (beta chain) was identified in a study of CD8 T cells in Susac syndrome. Sequencing of TCR beta, carried out with a high-throughput approach, was applied to CD8+ and CD4+ T cells from the blood. The multiple sclerosis controls comprised treatment-naive patients whose relapsing-remitting disease was stable or active. This CDR3 region has 14 residues. Germline V CDR1 and CDR2: WNHNN, SYGVQD (reference sequence). Trimming removed 10 bases from V and 3 bases from J; junction bases left unmatched: 5. General observations from the study: The study conceded that relatively few individuals underwent its TCR sequencing and HLA analysis.

This clonotype occurred once. What it binds is unknown. The RNA, roughly 0.5 to 1 ug, was put through reverse transcription using random hexamers. By means of immunoSEQ multiplex PCR, TCR beta CDR3 spanning 54 Vbeta and 13 Jbeta underwent amplification. TCRdb independently ran MiXCR on the immunoSEQ multiplex PCR reads; one entry per CDR3 protein. The repertoire includes about 300,000 distinct CDR3 sequences, roughly 85% of them detected once, and 0.21% sits in the top ten. Sequencing used CD8+ T cells from PBMCs. The chain combines TRBV10-1 with TRBJ2-2; the match to TRBD1 covers 10 bases. The clonotype comes from a human donor with multiple sclerosis. CDR3 in amino acids: CAKTDRGDTGELFF. For the CDR3, the DNA is TGCGCCAAGACGGACAGGGGGGACACCGGGGAGCTGTTTTTT.